This T cell receptor (beta chain) was obtained from a study of blood T cell repertoires in COVID-19 (dated by TCRdb to about 2020). Looking at the study overall: Samples covering the acute and convalescent phases of COVID-19 were provided by collaborators in the United States, Italy and Spain. The samples were drawn from two sources: the first 160 participants of the ongoing ImmuneRACE study, and fewer than 1,500 subjects contributed by 6 global collaborators. The dataset comprised deeply sampled blood TCRbeta repertoires from subjects exposed to, actively infected with, or recovered from COVID-19. Where available, HLA class I and class II types were taken from metadata supplied by the sample provider and were not determined by assay-based typing. The sample metadata nearly always contained a de-identified subject ID, COVID-19 status, age in years and sex. A freely available public database, intended as a resource for researchers studying the immune response to SARS-CoV-2, is where the repertoires were released. The prospective study material was composed of cDNA or gDNA derived from T cells, B-cell-depleted T cells, or PBMCs. Beyond this particular receptor, the publication reports: The amount of clinical and demographic metadata varied by source and participant and was provided uncurated.

Comments on this clone: Which antigen it targets is not known. The sample holds no much larger clone one base away, and base qualities are not on file.

In Seattle, one collaborating source enrolled patients while the infection was active and tracked those patients longitudinally over the course of disease. Collaborating institutions collected whole blood in K2EDTA tubes following their own protocols. For TCRbeta analysis, collaborators shipped samples in one of three forms: frozen whole blood, isolated PBMCs, or DNA extracted from either of those sample types. TCRbeta CDR3 regions were amplified from genomic DNA using the immunoSEQ Assay, a bias-controlled multiplex PCR. The source study handled its data this way. Within the assay, amplification of reference gene primers was used to estimate how many nucleated cells each sample contained. To quantify the absolute abundance of each unique TCRbeta CDR3 rearrangement, sequence reads were collapsed and filtered. For each sample, productive Simpson clonality was calculated by taking the square root of Simpson's diversity index across productive rearrangements. TCRdb carries this immuneACCESS record with in-frame sequences only. Its versions omit some clonotypes, under half of them owing to an unresolved V gene in the studies checked, with the rest unexplained. D and trimming come from the DNA, and the V and J calls and clone size come from that table. Present in this sample are 410,000 or so clones, approximately 89% of which were seen just once. Together, the top ten hold roughly 1.5% of the sample.

Trimming removed 6 bases from V and 9 bases from J; the gene matches leave 9 bases unexplained. The germline V gene encodes CDR1 MDHEN and CDR2 SYDVKM. The CDR3 sequence holds 14 residues, the cysteine and phenylalanine included. Here the CDR3 DNA is all that survives: 42 bases in frame from base 1. Here the chain combines TRBV28 and TRBJ1-3; 9 central bases correspond to TRBD1. The receptor was isolated from a woman in her thirties or forties with COVID-19, enrolled during active disease. The specimen was peripheral blood. The CDR3: CASRPGTGSSTIYF. The bases are TGTGCCAGCAGACCCGGGACAGGGAGTAGCACCATATATTTT.